The entry below gives a single TCR beta chain sequence along with its context. Its antigen is unknown. After removal of 4 bases from V and 4 bases from J, the junction contained 9 bases not matched to a gene. This CDR3 is built from 17 residues. Germline CDR1 reads SGHRS; CDR2 reads YFSETQ. This sample stems from a study of T cells in localized non-small cell lung cancer. Findings and caveats of the study: Uninvolved adjacent lung had the highest recorded T cell clonality, with tumor below it.

Sequencing used immunoSEQ multiplex PCR; TCRdb keeps in-frame clones, though not all of them. The sample holds around 35,000 clones; 91% are singletons and the top ten take about 11%. V gene TRBV5-1 combines with J gene TRBJ2-1; 12 nucleotides align to TRBD2. Sequences were derived from peripheral blood mononuclear cells, sampled before any cancer treatment. The clonotype originates from a female donor older than 55 with stage II lung adenocarcinoma. DNA of the CDR3: TGCGCCAGCAGCCCCGGGGGGACTAGCGGGTTATACAATGAGCAGTTCTTC. Protein product: CASSPGGTSGLYNEQFF.